This TCR beta chain appears in the sequencing data of a study of T cell changes during pregnancy in multiple sclerosis. Using immunoSEQ multiplex PCR, the repertoire was profiled, and TCRdb retains in-frame clones only, with some absent. Here the sample spans tens of thousands of clones, over 80% being singletons. The ends lost 1 base at V and 1 base at J; junction bases unmatched: 5. This CDR3 has 17 residues. CDR1 and CDR2 (germline): SGHTA, FQGTGA. Sample: CD4+ T cells from peripheral blood mononuclear cells, taken in the third trimester of pregnancy. This receptor was identified in a female donor in good health, enrolled as a control in a pregnancy study. The chain links TRBV7-3 to TRBJ2-2, with 8 nucleotides matching TRBD2. In DNA, the CDR3 is TGTGCCAGCAGCTTAATGCCAACTAGCGGGAACACCGGGGAGCTGTTTTTT. This gives the protein CASSLMPTSGNTGELFF.